This paragraph reports one T cell receptor beta chain. The data derive from a study of shared clonotypes between healthy human individuals. CDR3 length: 15 amino acids. Per the germline V gene, CDR1 is KGHSH and CDR2 is LQKENI. The ends lost 3 bases at V and 1 base at J; junction bases unmatched: 3. Produced via immunoSEQ multiplex PCR; TCRdb's table is partial and in-frame only. The sample lists about 2 million clones; 90% to 95% were seen once. The receptor was derived from a man younger than 30 in good health. The chain joins TRBV18 to TRBJ2-1; 7 bases line up with TRBD1. Sequenced input: naive CD4+ T cells sorted from blood. Sample subset: CD45RA+ positively selected. CDR3 DNA: TGTGCCAGCTCACCGACGGGACAGTCCTACAATGAGCAGTTCTTC. Amino acid sequence: CASSPTGQSYNEQFF.